The 23 T cell receptor beta chains below all came from one sample that was sequenced in a study of T-cell reconstitution after alpha-beta-depleted transplantation in children. This sample's TCRbeta library carried unique molecular identifier barcodes. A single record per CDR3 protein comes from TCRdb applying MiXCR to the PCR reads. Among about 500,000 distinct CDR3 sequences listed, 32% were seen once. Sample: PBMCs from the stem cell graft donor, taken from the stem cell graft. These receptor sequences come from a human donor who donated a stem cell graft to a child with aplastic anemia.

This clonotype was observed a few times. No DNA is shown, since the ends of the CDR3 on it are uncertain; the CDR3 is the one TCRdb lists. J is TRBJ1-4 and V is TRBV21-1; the D call TRBD1 from the table was never checked on the DNA. TRBV21-1 has pseudogene status. The CDR3 extends over 16 residues, inclusive of both ends. The chain's CDR3 is CASSNWGEGINEKLFF.

The table lists this clonotype with a few counts. This chain uses TRBV9 with TRBJ1-6; D perhaps matches TRBD1 (5 bases). Germline V gives CDR1 SGDLS, CDR2 YYNGEE. V lost 4 bases to trimming and J lost 8 bases, with 7 bases between them. The CDR3 length is 12 residues. CDR3 bases: TGTGCCAGCAGCCCCAGGGATTCACCCCTCCACTTT. It translates to CASSPRDSPLHF.

The V and J genes are TRBV6-5 and TRBJ1-2; tentatively, D is TRBD1 (6 bases). CDR3 length equals 14 residues. V was clipped by 5 bases and J by 2 bases, with 12 bases between them. Per germline, CDR1 MNHEY and CDR2 SVGAGI. CDR3 sequence reads: CASSSYGTNYGYTF. In nucleotides, the CDR3 is TGTGCCAGCAGTAGTTACGGGACAAACTATGGCTACACCTTC.

A few counts support this clonotype. CDR3 sequence reads: CASTVSLGAANEKLFF. The CDR3 DNA reads TGTGCCAGCACCGTTTCCCTTGGAGCTGCTAATGAAAAACTGTTTTTT. The V and J genes are TRBV5-5 and TRBJ1-4; D call uncertain. Deletions cut 6 bases from V and 3 bases from J, with 18 bases between. The CDR3 extends over 16 amino acids. Looked up from germline, CDR1 is SGHKS and CDR2 is YYEKEE (reference sequence).

This clonotype appeared a few times. This chain links TRBV5-6 with TRBJ2-1; TRBD1 might be the D (5 bases). Germline CDR1 reads SGHDT; CDR2 reads YYEEEE. V dropped 0 bases and J dropped 3 bases, with 13 bases sitting between them. The CDR3 length is 16 residues. The CDR3 DNA reads TGTGCCAGCAGCTTGGATAAGGGGAAGATCTACAATGAGCAGTTCTTC. Its protein is CASSLDKGKIYNEQFF.

The chain uses TRBV7-9 and TRBJ1-2; TRBD1 matches at 7 bases. The CDR3 runs 14 residues. In germline, CDR1 is SEHNR, CDR2 FQNEAQ (reference sequence). V lost 4 bases and J lost 2; bases outside the gene matches: 4. CDR3 bases: TGTGCCAGCAGCTCGACAGGGCTAAACTATGGCTACACCTTC. Amino acid sequence: CASSSTGLNYGYTF.

The chain combines TRBV27 with TRBJ1-2, with D possibly matching TRBD1 (6 bases). The V and J ends lost 1 base and 4 bases respectively, with 16 bases between them. Germline CDR1 MNHEY, CDR2 SMNVEV (reference sequence). This CDR3 is 16 amino acids long. CDR3 in DNA: TGTGCCAGCAGTTTATACCCCGGACAGTCTGCCTATGGCTACACCTTC. Protein product: CASSLYPGQSAYGYTF.

This clonotype was detected a few times. The chain recombines TRBV20-1 with TRBJ2-7; 9 positions agree with TRBD2. In germline, CDR1 is DFQATT, CDR2 SNEGSKA (reference sequence). The length of the CDR3 is 13 residues. The J segment lost 3 bases and the V segment lost 5 bases, leaving 5 bases of the junction unmatched. CDR3 loop: CSAGTSGLYEQYF. DNA for the CDR3: TGCAGTGCTGGAACTAGCGGGCTCTACGAGCAGTACTTC.

The chain uses TRBV6-1 and TRBJ2-7; TRBD2 aligns across 10 bases. Per the germline V gene, CDR1 is MNHNS and CDR2 is SASEGT. The length of the CDR3 is 15 residues. Trimming took 8 bases from V and 8 from J; bases not matched to a gene: 15. The CDR3 nucleotides are TGTGCCAGCGGCCTTCCTAGCGGGAGTGAATACCAGCAGTACTTC. This gives the protein CASGLPSGSEYQQYF.

Written as DNA, the CDR3 is TGTGCCAGCTCACCAAAACAGGGGGCCGGCAATCAGCCCCAGCATTTT. It encodes CASSPKQGAGNQPQHF. V and J are TRBV18 and TRBJ1-5; 9 nucleotides align to TRBD1. The CDR3 has 16 residues. V shed 2 bases and J 2 bases; nucleotides not matched to a gene: 4. In germline, CDR1 is KGHSH, CDR2 LQKENI.

Ten or more counts support this clonotype. This rearrangement joins TRBV30 to TRBJ2-3, with TRBD2 matching 12 bases. Germline V lookup: CDR1 GTSNPN, CDR2 SVGIG (reference sequence). The CDR3 has 20 amino acids. Trimming took 0 bases from V and 3 from J; bases not matched to a gene: 16. CDR3 in DNA: TGTGCCTGGAGTGTAGGAGCTAGCGGGAGGGCCGGACCTGGGACAGATACGCAGTATTTT. This codes for CAWSVGASGRAGPGTDTQYF. Combining the CDR3 with reference TRBV30 and TRBJ2-3 gives the whole variable domain SQTIHQWPATLVQPVGSPLSLECTVEGTSNPNLYWYRQAAGRGLQLLFYSVGIGQISSEVPQNLSASRPQDRQFILSSKKLLLSDSGFYLCAWSVGASGRAGPGTDTQYFGPGTRLTVL.

This clonotype has just one count. The rearrangement uses TRBV28 and TRBJ2-7; 7 bases fit TRBD2. V gave up 5 bases and J gave up 0 bases; unmatched junction bases: 7. Germline-derived CDR1 and CDR2 are MDHEN and SYDVKM. CDR3 length: 15 residues. In nucleotides, the CDR3 is TGTGCCAGCAGTCCTCGGGGGGTCAGCTCCTACGAGCAGTACTTC. Its protein product is CASSPRGVSSYEQYF.

The sample holds a few counts of this clonotype. The chain has TRBV20-1 and TRBJ2-1; 7 bases agree with TRBD2. The germline V gene has CDR1 DFQATT and CDR2 SNEGSKA (reference sequence). CDR3 length: 15 residues. V shed 1 base and J 0 bases; nucleotides not matched to a gene: 3. The CDR3 bases are TGCAGTGCTAGAGGAGGCGGGAGCTCCTACAATGAGCAGTTCTTC. Protein: CSARGGGSSYNEQFF.

This clonotype showed up just a few times. The J gene is TRBJ1-3, the V gene TRBV6-1; 11 bases line up with TRBD1. V shed 8 bases and J 3 bases; nucleotides not matched to a gene: 3. There are 14 residues in the CDR3. Germline CDR1 reads MNHNS; CDR2 reads SASEGT. The CDR3 here is CASGQGARGNTIYF. CDR3 bases: TGTGCCAGCGGACAGGGGGCGCGTGGAAACACCATATATTTT.

V is TRBV9 and J is TRBJ2-5; D perhaps matches TRBD1 (6 bases). There are 13 residues in the CDR3. Germline assignment: CDR1 SGDLS and CDR2 YYNGEE. V lost 4 bases to trimming and J lost 5 bases, with 12 bases between them. CDR3 sequence reads: CASSIQGTETQYF. The CDR3, as DNA: TGTGCCAGCAGCATACAGGGAACCGAGACCCAGTACTTC.

The rearrangement joins TRBV9 to TRBJ2-3; TRBD1 is a possible D gene (6 bases). V was pared by 2 bases and J by 9 bases, with 16 bases between. Germline loops: CDR1 SGDLS, CDR2 YYNGEE. The CDR3 runs 14 residues. The CDR3 DNA follows: TGTGCCAGCAGCGTCCAGGGGTTTGAGGGCACGCAGTATTTT. It encodes CASSVQGFEGTQYF. Variable domain in full (rest from reference TRBV9 and TRBJ2-3): DSGVTQTPKHLITATGQRVTLRCSPRSGDLSVYWYQQSLDQGLQFLIQYYNGEERAKGNILERFSAQQFPDLHSELNLSSLELGDSALYFCASSVQGFEGTQYFGPGTRLTVL.

The CDR3 is CASSEGRFSGNTIYF. In DNA form, the CDR3 reads TGTGCCAGCAGTGAGGGCCGTTTCTCTGGAAACACCATATATTTT. V and J are TRBV2 and TRBJ1-3; the D is unclear. V gave up 3 bases and J gave up 0 bases, with 9 bases separating them. Germline V gives CDR1 SNHLY, CDR2 FYNNEI. CDR3 length: 15 residues. The whole variable domain, remainder taken from reference TRBV2 and TRBJ1-3, is EPEVTQTPSHQVTQMGQEVILRCVPISNHLYFYWYRQILGQKVEFLVSFYNNEISEKSEIFDDQFSVERPDGSNFTLKIRSTKLEDSAMYFCASSEGRFSGNTIYFGEGSWLTVV.

V usage is TRBV20-1 and J usage is TRBJ1-2, with TRBD1 identical over 9 bases. Per the germline V gene, CDR1 is DFQATT and CDR2 is SNEGSKA (reference sequence). V gave up 0 bases and J gave up 7 bases; unmatched junction bases: 12. The CDR3 loop spans 16 amino acids. The CDR3 loop reads CSARETGTGILRGYTF. For the CDR3, the DNA is TGCAGTGCTAGAGAAACCGGGACAGGGATTCTACGTGGCTACACCTTC.

The chain couples TRBV14 to TRBJ2-6; no reliable D call. CDR1 and CDR2 (germline): SGHDN, FVKESK. The CDR3 is 16 amino acids. V dropped 0 bases and J dropped 2 bases, with 8 bases sitting between them. Here the CDR3 DNA reads TGTGCCAGCAGCCAAGATCCGGCAGCTGGGGCCAACGTCCTGACTTTC. As protein: CASSQDPAAGANVLTF.

The genes are TRBV10-2 and TRBJ2-7, with 9 bases that match TRBD1. This CDR3 is 15 amino acids long. Germline CDR1 WSHSY, CDR2 SAAADI. Losses at the gene ends were 11 bases for V and 4 bases for J; bases not matched to a gene: 15. DNA of the CDR3: TGCGCCCGCGAGGTGGGGGGACAGGGCCTATACGAGCAGTACGTC. This codes for CAREVGGQGLYEQYV.

The CDR3 sequence: CSVEIVYEQYF. The CDR3 coding sequence is TGCAGCGTTGAAATAGTCTACGAGCAGTACTTC. The genes are TRBV29-1 and TRBJ2-7; unclear D gene. The CDR3 length is 11 residues. Trimming removed 2 bases at V and 3 bases at J, with 5 bases between. Germline V gene lookup returns CDR1 SQVTM and CDR2 ANQGSEA.

This clonotype was seen a handful of times. The chain links TRBV4-3 to TRBJ1-6; no clear D gene. The CDR3 sequence is 17 residues long. Germline V gene data show CDR1 as LGHNA and CDR2 as YSLEER. V was pared by 0 bases and J by 1 base, with 10 bases between. In DNA, the CDR3 is TGCGCCAGCAGCCAAGATAAAAATTGGTCCTATAATTCACCCCTCCACTTT. As protein: CASSQDKNWSYNSPLHF.

A few counts support this clonotype. CDR3 loop: CASKREIDGDTQYF. CDR3 nucleotide sequence: TGTGCCAGTAAGCGGGAGATCGACGGAGATACGCAGTATTTT. The chain employs TRBV6-1 and TRBJ2-3, with TRBD2 matching 8 bases. The CDR3 sequence is 14 residues long. The germline CDR1 and CDR2 sequences are MNHNS and SASEGT. V dropped 9 bases and J dropped 5; count of bases not matched to a gene: 10.